This T cell receptor (beta chain) was sequenced in a study of blood T cells in healthy people across ages. Study-level points and caveats: While age rose, TCR beta diversity per million T cells dropped in a roughly linear way.

The second PCR ran roughly 6 to 11 cycles with a sample-barcoded 5' primer and J-beta primers. A tag from a template-switch adaptor with 12 random nucleotides marked each cDNA molecule. Each single sample gave us at least 3 million CDR3-containing paired-end reads. TCRdb re-analysed the 5' RACE reads in MiXCR, keeping a single row per CDR3 protein. The table records around 520,000 distinct CDR3 sequences, roughly a quarter of them present only once. Comments on this clonotype: Its antigen is not known.

This sample was also put to use in a study of T cells of mothers and their children. That work contributes: The extracted RNA was employed in its entirety for cDNA synthesis, at approximately 1.6 ug per 15 ul.

The receptor was isolated from a boy aged 2 to 10 in good health. Specimen: blood.

This CDR3 is CASSAQLAASTDTQYF. Written as DNA, the CDR3 is TGTGCCAGCAGCGCTCAACTAGCGGCGAGCACAGATACGCAGTATTTT. The chain uses TRBV9 and TRBJ2-3; TRBD2 matches at 8 bases. The junction had 6 bases not matched to a gene; V was cut back by 3 bases and J by 0 bases. CDR3 length equals 16 residues. Germline V gene lookup returns CDR1 SGDLS and CDR2 YYNGEE.